This T cell receptor (beta chain) comes out of a study of T cell repertoires in cytomegalovirus infection. This clonotype was seen more than once but under ten times. Its antigen is undetermined. TCRdb independently ran MiXCR on the reads; one entry per CDR3 protein. This sample carries some 310,000 distinct CDR3 sequences, roughly 25% of them seen once, and the ten largest clones take about 14%. CDR1 is DFQATT and CDR2 is SNEGSKA in the germline V gene (reference sequence). CDR3 length: 12 residues. V was trimmed by 3 bases and J by 5 bases, leaving 10 bases between them. The chain carries TRBV20-1 and TRBJ2-5, with D unclear. The source material was cultured PBMCs, sampled from culture after CMV antigen stimulation. The receptor was derived from a human donor in good health (CMV status not recorded). Some clones in this sample may be carry-over from other donors' samples. CDR3 sequence (DNA): TGCAGTGCTAGTGATAGAAAGGAGACCCAGTACTTC. Translating it yields CSASDRKETQYF.